This passage covers 13 T cell receptor beta chains from one sample sequenced in a study of T cell responses to AZD1222 COVID-19 vaccine. Assay used: immunoSEQ multiplex PCR; TCRdb lists only in-frame clones, some missing. The sample includes around 79,000 clones, roughly 87% of them seen just once. The specimen comprised peripheral blood, sampled on day 0 of AZD1222 vaccination. Source of these receptors: an adult in good health.

This chain links TRBV4-2 with TRBJ2-2; 9 positions agree with TRBD1. This CDR3 region has 16 residues. Germline CDR1 and CDR2: LGHNA and YNFKEQ. Trimming cost V 4 bases and J 7 bases; bases outside gene matches: 10. In nucleotides, the CDR3 is TGTGCCAGCAGCCCCTCCGGGACAGGGTTCGTCGGGGAGCTGTTTTTT. Translated, it gives CASSPSGTGFVGELFF.

The chain uses TRBV19 and TRBJ2-7; 8 positions match TRBD1. J was trimmed by 2 bases and V by 6 bases; bases with no gene match: 9. The CDR3 extends over 15 amino acids. Per the germline V gene, CDR1 is LNHDA and CDR2 is SQIVND (reference sequence). The CDR3 coding sequence is TGTGCCAGTAGAGCCGGACAGGGACGGACCTACGAGCAGTACTTC. Amino acids: CASRAGQGRTYEQYF.

The genes are TRBV5-1 and TRBJ2-5; D unresolved. Germline loops: CDR1 SGHRS, CDR2 YFSETQ. V lost 4 bases and J 4 bases, leaving 11 bases between the germline ends. The CDR3 spans 13 residues. CDR3 sequence reads: CASSPLPGETQYF. For the CDR3, the DNA is TGCGCCAGCAGCCCCTTACCAGGAGAGACCCAGTACTTC.

The chain carries TRBV30 and TRBJ2-5, with 9 bases identical to TRBD2. The junction had 11 bases not matched to a gene; V was cut back by 2 bases and J by 4 bases. The germline V gene has CDR1 GTSNPN and CDR2 SVGIG (reference sequence). The CDR3 loop spans 16 amino acids. CDR3 DNA sequence: TGTGCCTGGAGTAAGGAGTCGGGACTAGCCCCAGAGACCCAGTACTTC. Residues: CAWSKESGLAPETQYF.

The CDR3 protein is CASSLLPPRSTSGANVLTF. The CDR3 DNA reads as TGTGCCAGCAGCCTCCTGCCCCCAAGAAGCACCTCTGGGGCCAACGTCCTGACTTTC. The gene calls are TRBV7-3 and TRBJ2-6; no definite D call. Germline assignment: CDR1 SGHTA and CDR2 FQGTGA. The ends were cut back, 5 bases at V and 0 bases at J, with 20 bases in the middle. CDR3 length equals 19 residues. Together with reference TRBV7-3 and TRBJ2-6, the CDR3 gives the full variable domain: GAGVSQTPSNKVTEKGKYVELRCDPISGHTALYWYRQSLGQGPEFLIYFQGTGAADDSGLPNDRFFAVRPEGSVSTLKIQRTERGDSAVYLCASSLLPPRSTSGANVLTFGAGSRLTVL.

This rearrangement joins TRBV19 to TRBJ2-1; either TRBD1 or TRBD2 may fit D (5 bases each). CDR1 and CDR2 from the germline V gene are LNHDA and SQIVND (reference sequence). The CDR3 extends over 14 amino acids. Trimming shortened V by 7 bases and J by 3 bases, and 13 bases separated the two germline ends. CDR3 residues: CASTPRGLYNEQFF. In nucleotides, the CDR3 is TGTGCCAGTACCCCACGGGGCCTCTACAATGAGCAGTTCTTC.

The chain carries TRBV18 and TRBJ2-3, with D hard to call. Germline CDR1 and CDR2: KGHSH and LQKENI. Trimming removed 2 bases from V and 0 bases from J, with 6 bases in between. The CDR3 runs to 14 residues. The CDR3 loop reads CASSPILSTDTQYF. As DNA, the CDR3 is TGTGCCAGCTCACCAATATTGAGCACAGATACGCAGTATTTT.

This rearrangement joins TRBV29-1 to TRBJ1-2; 7 bases map to TRBD1. The germline gives CDR1 SQVTM, CDR2 ANQGSEA. The CDR3 is 12 residues long. J gave up 4 bases and V 7 bases, and 6 bases lay outside the gene matches. The CDR3 region has the DNA TGCAGCGCACACAGGGGTGGCTATGGCTACACCTTC. This codes for CSAHRGGYGYTF.

The CDR3 sequence is CASRPQGAGIYGYTF. CDR3 sequence (DNA): TGTGCCAGCAGACCTCAGGGGGCAGGGATCTATGGCTACACCTTC. This chain joins TRBV6-2 or TRBV6-3 and TRBJ1-2, with 8 bases matching TRBD1. CDR1 is MNHEY, CDR2 SVGEGT, per germline. Germline trimming cut 6 bases from V and 4 bases from J; bases unmatched to any gene: 10. CDR3 size: 15 residues.

The genes are TRBV7-2 and TRBJ2-3, with 8 bases that match TRBD2. Germline CDR1 is SGHTA and CDR2 is FQGNSA. The CDR3 extends over 15 amino acids. Trimming took 5 bases from V and 1 from J; bases not matched to a gene: 5. The CDR3 nucleotides read TGTGCCAGCAGCCCCCAGACTAGCGGCACAGATACGCAGTATTTT. Translating gives CASSPQTSGTDTQYF.

There are a few counts of this clone. The chain couples TRBV9 to TRBJ2-1; 12 bases match TRBD2. V was clipped by 3 bases and J by 7 bases; unmatched bases: 2. Looked up from germline, CDR1 is SGDLS and CDR2 is YYNGEE. The CDR3 is 14 amino acids. Written as DNA, the CDR3 is TGTGCCAGCAGCGGTGGGACTAGCGGGAATGAGCAGTTCTTC. Translating it yields CASSGGTSGNEQFF.

The gene calls are TRBV7-9 and TRBJ2-1, with TRBD2 matching over 9 bases. J lost 9 bases, V lost 4 bases, and 16 bases had no gene match. Germline assignment: CDR1 SEHNR and CDR2 FQNEAQ (reference sequence). CDR3 size: 17 residues. The CDR3 bases are TGTGCCAGCAGCTCAGAGTCCCTAGCGGGGCCGTCCGGTGAGCAGTTCTTC. Translated, it gives CASSSESLAGPSGEQFF.

V is TRBV6-1 and J is TRBJ1-6; D ambiguous. Per the germline V gene, CDR1 is MNHNS and CDR2 is SASEGT. Between the trimmed V and J ends, which lost 2 bases and 5 bases, there was a span of 10 bases. The CDR3 consists of 15 residues. In DNA form, the CDR3 reads TGTGCCAGCAGTGAATACGGGCAGGATAATTCACCCCTCCACTTT. Its protein product is CASSEYGQDNSPLHF.